Given below is one T cell receptor beta chain in context. Its antigen is currently unknown. The data stem from a study of OX40 agonist ivuxolimab in advanced cancers. Study summary: There were three patients with partial responses, one having hepatocellular carcinoma and two cutaneous melanoma. Overall study results and limits: Low normalized clonal expansion also occurred in some nonresponding patients. At 0.1-3.0 mg/kg, partial responders had clonal expansion among the lowest observed.

Generated by immunoSEQ multiplex PCR, the TCRdb table keeps only in-frame clones and is missing some. Of some 97,000 clones in the sample, 90% are singletons; the top ten hold roughly 0.16%. The source of this sequence is an adult with an advanced solid tumor such as melanoma, head and neck, liver or kidney cancer. This specimen was CD4+ or CD8+ T cells sorted from blood, taken in a trial of the OX40 agonist ivuxolimab.

The CDR3 region has the DNA TGCGCCAGCAGGCCCGGGTCCTACGAGCAGTACTTC. Residues: CASRPGSYEQYF. This chain links TRBV10-2 with TRBJ2-7; D unclear. Trimming cost V 6 bases and J 1 base, with 7 bases left between them. CDR3 length equals 12 residues. Per the germline V gene, CDR1 is WSHSY and CDR2 is SAAADI.